The next 32 T cell receptor beta chains were all read from a single sample in a study of T-cell memory formation after mild COVID-19. TCRdb re-called the 5' RACE reads with MiXCR, one entry per CDR3 protein. The profile shows a few hundred thousand distinct CDR3 sequences, around 19% of them singletons. The sample consisted of PBMCs or a T cell subset sorted from them (not recorded which). The receptors were gathered from a man between 18 and 29 years old who had mild COVID-19 (a few samples of this study predate the infection). Cell type and time point are not known.

This clonotype was counted a single time. The J gene is TRBJ2-5, the V gene TRBV15; TRBD1 is a possible D gene (7 bases). V was pared by 8 bases and J by 5 bases, with 12 bases between. Germline V gene data show CDR1 as LNHNV and CDR2 as YYDKDF (reference sequence). This CDR3 has 12 amino acids. In nucleotides, the CDR3 is TGTGCCACCGCAGGGGGGATGGAGACCCAGTACTTC. It translates to CATAGGMETQYF.

Only one count was recorded for this clonotype. The chain carries TRBV12-3 or TRBV12-4 and TRBJ1-5, with D unresolved. V was shortened by 4 bases and J by 9 bases, with 10 bases between the two germline ends. The length of the CDR3 is 12 residues. This CDR3 is CASSSCPWPQHF. CDR3 sequence (DNA): TGTGCCAGCAGTTCTTGTCCCTGGCCCCAGCATTTT.

The V call is TRBV12-3 or TRBV12-4, the J call TRBJ1-1; tentative D call: TRBD1 (5 bases). The CDR3 totals 14 residues. V lost 1 base, J lost 6 bases, and 12 bases lay in between. CDR3 DNA: TGTGCCAGCAGTTTAGGCCGACAGCTCGCTGAAGCTTTCTTT. This gives the protein CASSLGRQLAEAFF.

Only a few counts were recorded for this clonotype. This sequence joins TRBV7-9 and TRBJ2-1, with TRBD2 matching 11 bases. Trimming cost V 2 bases and J 9 bases; bases outside gene matches: 9. The CDR3 spans 16 residues. Germline V gives CDR1 SEHNR, CDR2 FQNEAQ (reference sequence). CDR3 in amino acids: CASSLYLAGGPIEQFF. The CDR3 DNA reads TGTGCCAGCAGCTTATACTTAGCGGGGGGGCCAATTGAGCAGTTCTTC.

CDR3 coding DNA: TGTGCCAGCAGCTTAAATGACAGGGGGCAGCCCCAGCATTTT. It is translated as CASSLNDRGQPQHF. The rearrangement links TRBV7-8 to TRBJ1-5, with 9 nucleotides matching TRBD1. J was trimmed by 7 bases and V by 2 bases; bases with no gene match: 3. This CDR3 has 14 residues. Germline lookup yields CDR1 SGHVS and CDR2 FQNEAQ.

The V call is TRBV2, the J call TRBJ1-6, with TRBD1 as a possible D gene (6 bases). Germline V gene sequence: CDR1 SNHLY, CDR2 FYNNEI. The CDR3 totals 15 residues. Trimming shortened V by 6 bases and J by 8 bases, and 17 bases separated the two germline ends. In DNA, the CDR3 is TGTGCCAGCAGGAACCTCAGGGGAGAGCATTCACCCCTCCACTTT. It is translated as CASRNLRGEHSPLHF.

The chain carries TRBV5-1 and TRBJ2-7, with 8 nucleotides matching TRBD1. Germline CDR1 SGHRS, CDR2 YFSETQ. Germline trimming cut 4 bases from V and 2 bases from J; bases unmatched to any gene: 8. The CDR3 runs 15 residues. The CDR3 loop is CASSMWTGPTYEQYF. CDR3 coding DNA: TGCGCCAGCAGCATGTGGACAGGGCCTACCTACGAGCAGTACTTC.

This clonotype was detected a few times. The chain carries TRBV3-1 and TRBJ1-1; no reliable D call. This CDR3 region has 14 residues. From germline, CDR1 is LGHDT and CDR2 YNNKEL (reference sequence). The V gene lost 3 bases and the J gene lost 2 bases, with 10 bases spanning the gap. The CDR3 coding sequence is TGTGCCAGCAGCCATAACCCAGTTAACACTGAAGCTTTCTTT. Translation: CASSHNPVNTEAFF.

The V gene is TRBV9, the J gene TRBJ2-7, with D perhaps matching TRBD2 (6 bases). V lost 4 bases and J 2 bases, leaving 13 bases between the germline ends. CDR1 is SGDLS and CDR2 is YYNGEE in the germline V gene. CDR3 length equals 14 residues. CDR3 protein: CASSQTSIPYEQYF. The CDR3 coding sequence is TGTGCCAGCAGCCAAACTAGCATCCCCTACGAGCAGTACTTC.

This chain connects TRBV6-5 to TRBJ1-2; D perhaps matches TRBD1 (6 bases). The CDR3 consists of 12 residues. Germline loops: CDR1 MNHEY, CDR2 SVGAGI. V was trimmed by 5 bases and J by 6 bases, leaving 10 bases between them. CDR3 in amino acids: CASSRDTHGYTF. CDR3 coding DNA: TGTGCCAGCAGTCGGGACACACATGGCTACACCTTC.

This clonotype has just a few counts. The chain joins TRBV7-2 to TRBJ2-3; a possible D gene is TRBD2 (7 bases). CDR1 and CDR2 from the germline V gene are SGHTA and FQGNSA. The CDR3 length is 15 residues. Trimming pared 5 bases from V and 6 bases from J, leaving 18 bases between. The CDR3 DNA follows: TGTGCCAGCAGCCTTGCGCGGGGGCGTGCGGATACGCAGTATTTT. Protein: CASSLARGRADTQYF.

The CDR3 loop is CASTPSWGGGNYGYTF. The CDR3 DNA sequence: TGTGCCAGCACCCCCTCTTGGGGGGGTGGTAACTATGGCTACACCTTC. The gene calls are TRBV27 and TRBJ1-2; maybe TRBD1 (5 bases). V lost 7 bases and J lost 1, with 19 bases in between. Germline CDR1 and CDR2: MNHEY and SMNVEV (reference sequence). This CDR3 has 16 residues.

The chain uses TRBV7-8 and TRBJ1-5; TRBD1 might be the D (5 bases). Trimming removed 4 bases at V and 6 bases at J, with 16 bases between. Germline loops: CDR1 SGHVS, CDR2 FQNEAQ. The CDR3 contains 15 residues. The CDR3 DNA reads as TGTGCCAGCAGCTCGTTCCAGGGCCCAAGTCAGCCCCAGCATTTT. The encoded protein is CASSSFQGPSQPQHF.

The gene calls are TRBV9 and TRBJ2-1; TRBD2 agrees at 7 bases. Germline V lookup: CDR1 SGDLS, CDR2 YYNGEE. The J segment lost 3 bases and the V segment lost 1 base, leaving 4 bases of the junction unmatched. This CDR3 contains 15 residues. The CDR3 DNA reads TGTGCCAGCAGCGTAACCAGCGGGAACTACAATGAGCAGTTCTTC. Translation: CASSVTSGNYNEQFF.

The rearrangement uses TRBV24-1 and TRBJ2-1; unclear D gene. Trimming took off 5 bases at V and 5 bases at J, with 3 bases between the two ends. The length of the CDR3 is 11 residues. From germline, CDR1 is KGHDR and CDR2 SFDVKD. As DNA, the CDR3 is TGTGCCACCAGTGCCAACAATGAGCAGTTCTTC. Translating gives CATSANNEQFF.

This clonotype showed up just a few times. This chain joins TRBV7-8 and TRBJ2-7; 8 positions agree with TRBD1. This CDR3 has 15 residues. V lost 5 bases to trimming and J lost 1 base; unmatched junction nucleotides: 7. Looked up from germline, CDR1 is SGHVS and CDR2 is FQNEAQ. CDR3 nucleotides: TGTGCCAGCAGCCGAGGGACAGGTGTTTCCTACGAGCAGTACGTC. Amino acid sequence: CASSRGTGVSYEQYV.

This clonotype has a handful of counts. The V call is TRBV4-1, the J call TRBJ1-4; TRBD1 is a possible D gene (5 bases). Trimming removed 3 bases from V and 5 bases from J, with 13 bases in between. The CDR3 is 15 amino acids. Germline V lookup: CDR1 MGHRA, CDR2 YSYEKL. This CDR3 reads CASSHPGTANEKLFF. In DNA form, the CDR3 reads TGCGCCAGCAGCCACCCCGGGACGGCGAATGAAAAACTGTTTTTT.

V gene TRBV6-2 or TRBV6-3 combines with J gene TRBJ2-7, with a weak D call TRBD1 (6 bases). Trimming stripped 0 bases from V and 7 bases from J, with 19 bases between. Germline V gene data show CDR1 as MNHEY and CDR2 as SVGEGT. There are 16 residues in the CDR3. The CDR3 sequence is CASSYSKVTGSSEQYF. The CDR3 coding sequence is TGTGCCAGCAGTTACTCGAAGGTAACAGGGTCATCAGAGCAGTACTTC.

The V gene is TRBV7-2, the J gene TRBJ2-3; 7 bases align to TRBD1. This CDR3 region has 16 residues. Germline loops: CDR1 SGHTA, CDR2 FQGNSA. Germline trimming cut 5 bases from V and 3 bases from J; bases unmatched to any gene: 11. The CDR3 DNA is TGTGCCAGCAGCCGACGACAGGGCTTAGGTACAGATACGCAGTATTTT. Amino acid sequence: CASSRRQGLGTDTQYF.

The rearrangement uses TRBV6-2 or TRBV6-3 and TRBJ2-3, with D perhaps TRBD1 or TRBD2 (5 bases each). Germline lookup yields CDR1 MNHEY and CDR2 SVGEGT. V shed 6 bases and J shed 1 base, with 17 bases lying between them. This CDR3 is built from 16 residues. The CDR3 reads CASRRTGGFGTDTQYF. CDR3 DNA: TGTGCCAGCAGGCGGACTGGGGGTTTCGGCACAGATACGCAGTATTTT.

V usage is TRBV12-3 or TRBV12-4 and J usage is TRBJ2-4, with D perhaps matching TRBD2 (6 bases). V lost 3 bases to trimming and J lost 0 bases, with 15 bases between them. The CDR3 has 17 amino acids. The CDR3 here is CASSLRGLIVAKNIQYF. CDR3 sequence (DNA): TGTGCCAGCAGTTTGCGGGGCCTTATCGTAGCCAAAAACATTCAGTACTTC.

The CDR3 coding sequence is TGTGCCAGCAGTTGGGACAGGGGGAGCACTGAAGCTTTCTTT. It encodes CASSWDRGSTEAFF. The rearrangement links TRBV6-6 to TRBJ1-1; 11 bases map to TRBD1. V dropped 4 bases and J dropped 4; count of bases not matched to a gene: 2. The germline gives CDR1 MNHNY, CDR2 SVGAGI (reference sequence). The CDR3 runs to 14 residues.

This clonotype was found a few times. The chain joins TRBV11-2 to TRBJ1-1; D is uncertain. The CDR3 loop spans 14 amino acids. V lost 3 bases, J lost 4 bases, and 12 bases lay in between. Germline lookup yields CDR1 SGHAT and CDR2 FQNNGV. The CDR3 region has the DNA TGTGCCAGCAGCTTGGACCCAGCGGGCACTGAAGCTTTCTTT. Protein: CASSLDPAGTEAFF.

V is TRBV12-3 or TRBV12-4 and J is TRBJ1-1; D may be TRBD1 (6 bases). The CDR3 is 12 amino acids. The ends were cut back, 6 bases at V and 7 bases at J, with 12 bases in the middle. The CDR3 coding sequence is TGTGCCAGCAGCCCAACCAGGGGTGAAGCTTTCTTT. It specifies CASSPTRGEAFF.

This chain connects TRBV7-9 to TRBJ1-2; 7 bases map to TRBD1. The CDR3 is made up of 13 amino acids. The germline V gene has CDR1 SEHNR and CDR2 FQNEAQ (reference sequence). Trimming at V came to 5 bases and at J to 1 base, leaving 1 base not matched to a gene. In nucleotides, the CDR3 is TGTGCCAGCAGCCGGGACAGTAACTATGGCTACACCTTC. This sequence encodes CASSRDSNYGYTF.

V gene TRBV6-1 combines with J gene TRBJ2-3; 16 bases are a match to TRBD2. V lost 4 bases, J lost 4 bases, and 11 bases stayed unmatched. The CDR3 is made up of 19 amino acids. The germline V gene has CDR1 MNHNS and CDR2 SASEGT. For the CDR3, the DNA is TGTGCCAGCAGTGCTCCGGGACTAGCGGGGGGGAGACTCCCAGATACGCAGTATTTT. Encoded protein: CASSAPGLAGGRLPDTQYF.

This clonotype appeared many times. The chain is built from TRBV5-1 and TRBJ2-1; D is unresolved. The CDR3 totals 14 residues. The germline V gene encodes CDR1 SGHRS and CDR2 YFSETQ. V was cut by 0 bases and J by 7 bases, with 11 bases left in between. The CDR3 here is CASSLDPVSNEQFF. For the CDR3, the DNA is TGCGCCAGCAGCTTGGATCCGGTATCTAATGAGCAGTTCTTC.

This clonotype has just a few counts. The chain uses TRBV5-1 and TRBJ2-3; D ambiguous. Germline V lookup: CDR1 SGHRS, CDR2 YFSETQ. Trimming took 0 bases from V and 3 from J, leaving 8 bases between them. This CDR3 region has 14 residues. CDR3 residues: CASSLVLETDTQYF. The CDR3 nucleotides read TGCGCCAGCAGCTTGGTCCTGGAGACAGATACGCAGTATTTT. The full variable domain, its missing parts supplied by reference TRBV5-1 and TRBJ2-3, is KAGVTQTPRYLIKTRGQQVTLSCSPISGHRSVSWYQQTPGQGLQFLFEYFSETQRNKGNFPGRFSGRQFSNSRSEMNVSTLELGDSALYLCASSLVLETDTQYFGPGTRLTVL.

The sample holds a few counts of this clonotype. The chain has TRBV7-9 and TRBJ2-5; D unresolved. The CDR3 length is 12 residues. CDR1 SEHNR and CDR2 FQNEAQ come from the germline V gene (reference sequence). Trimming shortened V by 5 bases and J by 5 bases, and 9 bases separated the two germline ends. The CDR3 region is CASSPVRETQYF. In nucleotides, the CDR3 is TGTGCCAGCAGCCCCGTACGGGAGACCCAGTACTTC.

This clonotype showed up just a few times. V usage is TRBV12-3 or TRBV12-4 and J usage is TRBJ2-7, with unresolved D. The V and J ends lost 4 bases and 4 bases respectively, with 14 bases between them. The length of the CDR3 is 14 residues. The CDR3 DNA reads as TGTGCCAGCAGTTACCAGCCTACCGATTACGAGCAGTACTTC. As protein: CASSYQPTDYEQYF.

The J gene is TRBJ1-4, the V gene TRBV11-2; D is possibly TRBD1 (6 bases). Trimming took off 7 bases at V and 5 bases at J, with 20 bases between the two ends. CDR1 and CDR2 from the germline V gene are SGHAT and FQNNGV. The CDR3 is 16 amino acids. The CDR3 DNA sequence: TGTGCCAGCAACAACCCAAGCGGGGGGCCCAATGAAAAACTGTTTTTT. It specifies CASNNPSGGPNEKLFF. Full variable domain (rest looked up from reference TRBV11-2 and TRBJ1-4): EAGVAQSPRYKIIEKRQSVAFWCNPISGHATLYWYQQILGQGPKLLIQFQNNGVVDDSQLPKDRFSAERLKGVDSTLKIQPAKLEDSAVYLCASNNPSGGPNEKLFFGSGTQLSVL.

The rearrangement links TRBV28 to TRBJ2-5; TRBD1 matches 9 bases. The germline CDR1 and CDR2 sequences are MDHEN and SYDVKM. This CDR3 contains 16 residues. Trimming removed 6 bases from V and 1 base from J; junction bases left unmatched: 9. CDR3 residues: CASSSSGQGRQETQYF. CDR3 nucleotides: TGTGCCAGCAGCTCCTCGGGACAGGGACGCCAAGAGACCCAGTACTTC.